This entry lists 25 T cell receptor beta chains sequenced from one sample in a study of breast tumors, draining lymph nodes, adjacent tissues. TCRdb re-analysed the multiplex PCR reads in MiXCR, keeping a single row per CDR3 protein. The table records about 24,000 distinct CDR3 sequences, 68% of them present only once. The sample consisted of tumor-adjacent breast tissue. The receptors were gathered from a female donor with breast cancer. Some clones in this sample may be carry-over from other donors' samples.

This clonotype was observed once. The chain uses TRBV11-2 and TRBJ2-2; maybe TRBD1 (6 bases). CDR1 is SGHAT, CDR2 FQNNGV, per germline. V was shortened by 5 bases and J by 4 bases, with 11 bases between the two germline ends. The CDR3 is made up of 14 amino acids. CDR3 bases: TGTGCCAGCAGCCCTGACAGGCTCACCGGGGAGCTGTTTTTT. This codes for CASSPDRLTGELFF.

The V call is TRBV6-6, the J call TRBJ2-7, with TRBD2 identical over 9 bases. This CDR3 spans 14 amino acids. CDR1 is MNHNY, CDR2 SVGAGI, per germline (reference sequence). After removal of 5 bases from V and 6 bases from J, the junction contained 8 bases not matched to a gene. The CDR3 protein is CASSEVAGVGEQYF. The CDR3 DNA sequence: TGTGCCAGCAGTGAGGTAGCGGGAGTGGGCGAGCAGTACTTC.

This clonotype is termed medium-sized. The chain carries TRBV6-1 and TRBJ1-6, with TRBD1 matching 10 bases. Germline V gives CDR1 MNHNS, CDR2 SASEGT. The CDR3 extends over 17 amino acids. J gave up 9 bases and V 4 bases, and 12 bases lay outside the gene matches. The DNA for the CDR3 is TGTGCCAGCAGTGTACAAGGGGGACAGGGGATAAGTTCACCCCTCCACTTT. Its protein product is CASSVQGGQGISSPLHF.

The rearrangement links TRBV5-1 to TRBJ1-2; D remains ambiguous. The CDR3 length is 12 residues. From germline, CDR1 is SGHRS and CDR2 YFSETQ. Trimming stripped 2 bases from V and 6 bases from J, with 8 bases between. The CDR3 here is CASSFSGDGYTF. The CDR3 coding sequence is TGCGCCAGCAGCTTCTCTGGGGATGGCTACACCTTC.

This clonotype was counted at least ten times. Here the CDR3 reads CASSSPQGARSQPQHF. The CDR3 DNA follows: TGTGCCAGCAGTTCCCCACAGGGCGCCCGTAGTCAGCCCCAGCATTTT. The rearrangement uses TRBV6-1 and TRBJ1-5, with D maybe TRBD1 (6 bases). The length of the CDR3 is 16 residues. CDR1 is MNHNS and CDR2 is SASEGT in the germline V gene. The germline V and J ends were trimmed by 5 bases and 6 bases, with 20 bases remaining between them.

Worth noting for this clonotype: An end of the junction does not agree with germline; a read error may underlie this. This rearrangement joins TRBV4-1 to TRBJ2-3; 9 nucleotides match TRBD2. The CDR3 covers 16 residues. Germline assignment: CDR1 MGHRA and CDR2 YSYEKL. For the CDR3, the DNA is TGTGCCAGCAGCCAAGTAGAAGCTAGCGGGGCAGATACGCAGTATTTT. Amino acids: CASSQVEASGADTQYF.

This rearrangement joins TRBV2 to TRBJ2-7; D is unresolved. The CDR3 is 13 residues long. With 4 bases removed from V and 0 bases from J, the gap between germline ends came to 7 bases. Germline V gene data show CDR1 as SNHLY and CDR2 as FYNNEI. CDR3 bases: TGTGCCAGCAGTGTAGACCGCTCCTACGAGCAGTACTTC. Protein product: CASSVDRSYEQYF.

V gene TRBV14 combines with J gene TRBJ2-7, with TRBD2 matching over 11 bases. J lost 0 bases, V lost 2 bases, and 3 bases had no gene match. CDR1 SGHDN and CDR2 FVKESK come from the germline V gene. CDR3 size: 16 residues. CDR3 sequence (DNA): TGTGCCAGCAGCCAACTAGGGACTAGCGGCTCCTACGAGCAGTACTTC. Its protein is CASSQLGTSGSYEQYF.

This clonotype was counted at least ten times. V is TRBV7-9 and J is TRBJ2-1, with D possibly matching TRBD1 (6 bases). This CDR3 region has 12 residues. The germline V and J ends were trimmed by 6 bases and 8 bases, with 11 bases remaining between them. Germline V lookup: CDR1 SEHNR, CDR2 FQNEAQ (reference sequence). The DNA of the CDR3 is TGTGCCAGCAGGCCACAGGGTGATGAGCAGTTCTTC. Translating gives CASRPQGDEQFF.

This clonotype was observed a handful of times. The rearrangement joins TRBV20-1 to TRBJ2-7, with D possibly matching TRBD2 (5 bases). V was pared by 3 bases and J by 5 bases, with 20 bases between. The CDR3 runs to 15 residues. Germline CDR1 reads DFQATT; CDR2 reads SNEGSKA (reference sequence). The CDR3 region is CSARDPVSGLHEQYF. CDR3 nucleotide sequence: TGCAGTGCTAGGGATCCGGTCAGCGGCCTCCACGAGCAGTACTTC.

With regard to this clonotype: The junction shows a germline mismatch at one end, possibly a read error. The CDR3 nucleotides are TGTGCCAGCAGCCCGAGGGACACGTCCTCTGGAGACACCATATATTTT. It encodes CASSPRDTSSGDTIYF. The V call is TRBV7-9, the J call TRBJ1-3; the D gene is possibly TRBD1 (6 bases). Germline V CDR1 and CDR2: SEHNR, FQNEAQ (reference sequence). The CDR3 has 16 amino acids. Combining the CDR3 with reference TRBV7-9 and TRBJ1-3 gives the whole variable domain DTGVSQNPRHKITKRGQNVTFRCDPISEHNRLYWYRQTLGQGPEFLTYFQNEAQLEKSRLLSDRFSAERPKGSFSTLEIQRTEQGDSAMYLCASSPRDTSSGDTIYFGEGSWLTVV.

By proportion, this clonotype is medium-sized. CDR3 sequence (DNA): TGCGCCAGCAGTCATGTGGACAGGGTTAATTCACCCCTCCACTTT. Encoded protein: CASSHVDRVNSPLHF. The chain has TRBV4-1 and TRBJ1-6; 8 bases align to TRBD1. Losses at the gene ends were 6 bases for V and 6 bases for J; bases not matched to a gene: 7. This CDR3 contains 15 residues. The V gene's germline CDR1 is MGHRA and CDR2 YSYEKL.

This clonotype ranks as medium-sized. The chain combines TRBV11-3 with TRBJ1-2; no clear D. Germline CDR1 reads SGHNT; CDR2 reads YENEEA. The CDR3 covers 15 residues. Trimming took off 0 bases at V and 8 bases at J, with 16 bases between the two ends. The chain's CDR3 is CASSLDRQRVHGYTF. CDR3 DNA: TGTGCCAGCAGCTTAGATCGTCAGAGGGTTCACGGCTACACCTTC.

CDR3 protein: CASSLDLAGDTQYF. The CDR3 coding sequence is TGTGCCAGCAGTTTGGACCTGGCGGGAGATACGCAGTATTTT. The chain joins TRBV6-6 to TRBJ2-3, with D perhaps TRBD2 (5 bases). This CDR3 contains 14 residues. Trimming cost V 4 bases and J 5 bases, with 13 bases left between them. Germline lookup yields CDR1 MNHNY and CDR2 SVGAGI (reference sequence).

The V call is TRBV9, the J call TRBJ2-6; D is uncertain. Germline V gene data show CDR1 as SGDLS and CDR2 as YYNGEE. The CDR3 is 16 residues long. V shed 3 bases and J shed 0 bases, with 10 bases lying between them. CDR3 nucleotides: TGTGCCAGCAGCGACCATATAAGCTCTGGGGCCAACGTCCTGACTTTC. Residues: CASSDHISSGANVLTF.

The chain recombines TRBV20-1 with TRBJ2-3, with 10 bases that match TRBD1. Germline V gene sequence: CDR1 DFQATT, CDR2 SNEGSKA (reference sequence). V shed 5 bases, J shed 3 bases, and the junction held 20 bases outside the gene matches. CDR3 size: 19 residues. The CDR3 region is CSAFDWGTGVEGGTDTQYF. CDR3 DNA sequence: TGCAGTGCTTTCGACTGGGGGACAGGGGTGGAAGGTGGAACAGATACGCAGTATTTT.

The genes are TRBV20-1 and TRBJ2-3; 12 nucleotides align to TRBD2. Germline V lookup: CDR1 DFQATT, CDR2 SNEGSKA (reference sequence). There are 17 residues in the CDR3. Trimming cost V 3 bases and J 3 bases; bases outside gene matches: 10. The DNA for the CDR3 is TGCAGTGCTAGTGGGCTAGCGGGAGGGAGGGGGACAGATACGCAGTATTTT. Encoded protein: CSASGLAGGRGTDTQYF.

The rearrangement links TRBV20-1 to TRBJ2-1; D is perhaps TRBD2 (6 bases). The germline V gene has CDR1 DFQATT and CDR2 SNEGSKA (reference sequence). This CDR3 has 16 residues. The V gene lost 6 bases and the J gene lost 7 bases, with 25 bases spanning the gap. The CDR3 sequence: CSANRDGDSSANEQFF. The CDR3 DNA reads as TGCAGTGCCAACCGGGATGGGGACTCCAGCGCGAATGAGCAGTTCTTC.

In DNA, the CDR3 is TGTGCCGTTGCCTTTAGCGCGAACACCGGGGAGCTGTTTTTT. Translated: CAVAFSANTGELFF. The V call is TRBV5-4, the J call TRBJ2-2; the D gene is possibly TRBD2 (5 bases). The ends were cut back, 10 bases at V and 0 bases at J, with 13 bases in the middle. CDR3 length: 14 residues. CDR1 is SGHNT and CDR2 is YYREEE in the germline V gene (reference sequence).

The chain combines TRBV11-3 with TRBJ2-1, with no clear D. From germline, CDR1 is SGHNT and CDR2 YENEEA. This CDR3 region has 13 residues. V lost 5 bases to trimming and J lost 12 bases, with 17 bases between them. This CDR3 reads CASSHPKAGGQFF. The CDR3 region has the DNA TGTGCCAGCAGCCATCCGAAGGCAGGCGGGCAGTTCTTC.

V is TRBV11-1 and J is TRBJ2-1; D is unclear. The germline gives CDR1 SGHAT, CDR2 FQDESV (reference sequence). The CDR3 runs 14 residues. Trimming removed 5 bases at V and 5 bases at J, with 13 bases between. The CDR3 bases are TGTGCCAGCAGCCACTCTAATCAGAACAATGAGCAGTTCTTC. Protein sequence: CASSHSNQNNEQFF. The whole variable domain, filled in from reference TRBV11-1 and TRBJ2-1, reads EAEVAQSPRYKITEKSQAVAFWCDPISGHATLYWYRQILGQGPELLVQFQDESVVDDSQLPKDRFSAERLKGVDSTLKIQPAELGDSAMYLCASSHSNQNNEQFFGPGTRLTVL.

This chain uses TRBV7-2 with TRBJ1-2; TRBD1 matches 8 bases. CDR3 length: 13 amino acids. Trimming removed 3 bases from V and 7 bases from J; junction bases left unmatched: 4. Germline CDR1 reads SGHTA; CDR2 reads FQGNSA. The CDR3: CASSFQGALGYTF. CDR3 DNA sequence: TGTGCCAGCAGCTTTCAGGGGGCGCTTGGCTACACCTTC.

The chain joins TRBV13 to TRBJ2-7; tentatively, D is TRBD1 (6 bases). The CDR3 consists of 14 residues. Trimming shortened V by 0 bases and J by 2 bases, and 8 bases separated the two germline ends. CDR1 PRHDT and CDR2 FYEKMQ come from the germline V gene (reference sequence). The CDR3 sequence: CASSLGDRTYEQYF. CDR3 coding DNA: TGTGCCAGCAGCTTAGGCGACAGGACCTACGAGCAGTACTTC.

The rearrangement uses TRBV10-3 and TRBJ2-6; a weak D match, TRBD2 (6 bases). The ends were cut back, 9 bases at V and 0 bases at J, with 21 bases in the middle. Germline V gene sequence: CDR1 ENHRY, CDR2 SYGVKD. This CDR3 spans 18 amino acids. DNA of the CDR3: TGTGCCATTGCGCGGGGAGGAGAACTTCCCTCTGGGGCCAACGTCCTGACTTTC. Protein product: CAIARGGELPSGANVLTF.

This clonotype showed up many times. The J gene is TRBJ2-1, the V gene TRBV7-8, with D uncertain. In germline, CDR1 is SGHVS, CDR2 FQNEAQ. V lost 9 bases and J 2 bases, leaving 14 bases between the germline ends. The CDR3 spans 14 residues. DNA of the CDR3: TGTGCCAGGGACCGGGTCTTTCCCTACAATGAGCAGTTCTTC. It specifies CARDRVFPYNEQFF.